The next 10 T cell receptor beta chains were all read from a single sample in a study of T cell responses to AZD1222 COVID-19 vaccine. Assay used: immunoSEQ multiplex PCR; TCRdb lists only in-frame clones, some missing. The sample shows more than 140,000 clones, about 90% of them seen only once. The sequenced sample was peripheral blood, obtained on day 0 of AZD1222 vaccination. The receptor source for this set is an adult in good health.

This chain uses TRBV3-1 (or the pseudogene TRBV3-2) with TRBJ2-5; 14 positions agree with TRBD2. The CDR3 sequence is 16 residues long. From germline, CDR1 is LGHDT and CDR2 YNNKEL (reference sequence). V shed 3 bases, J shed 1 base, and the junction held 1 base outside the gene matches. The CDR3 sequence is CASSHGTSGSQETQYF. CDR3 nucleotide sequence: TGTGCCAGCAGCCACGGGACTAGCGGGAGCCAAGAGACCCAGTACTTC.

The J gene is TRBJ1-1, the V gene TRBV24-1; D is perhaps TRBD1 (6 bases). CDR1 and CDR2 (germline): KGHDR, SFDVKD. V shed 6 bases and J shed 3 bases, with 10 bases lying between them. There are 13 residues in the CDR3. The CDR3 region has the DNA TGTGCCACCAGTCAGGGGTGGGACACTGAAGCTTTCTTT. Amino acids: CATSQGWDTEAFF.

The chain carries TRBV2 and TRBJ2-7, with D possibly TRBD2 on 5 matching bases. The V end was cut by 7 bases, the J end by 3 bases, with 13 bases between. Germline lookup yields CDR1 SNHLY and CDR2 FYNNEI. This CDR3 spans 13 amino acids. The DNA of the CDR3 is TGTGCCAGCACCAGGACTCGGAGCTACGAGCAGTACTTC. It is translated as CASTRTRSYEQYF.

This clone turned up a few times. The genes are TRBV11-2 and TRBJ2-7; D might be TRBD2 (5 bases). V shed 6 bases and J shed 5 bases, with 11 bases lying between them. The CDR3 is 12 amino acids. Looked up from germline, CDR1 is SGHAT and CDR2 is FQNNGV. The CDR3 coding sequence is TGTGCCAGCAGGCATGAGGGCAACGAGCAGTACTTC. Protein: CASRHEGNEQYF.

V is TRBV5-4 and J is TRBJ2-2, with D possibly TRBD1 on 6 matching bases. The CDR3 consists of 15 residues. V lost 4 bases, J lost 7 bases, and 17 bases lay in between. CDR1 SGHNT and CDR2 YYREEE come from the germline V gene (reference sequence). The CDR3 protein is CASSRAGKGDGELFF. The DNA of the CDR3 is TGTGCCAGCAGCCGAGCCGGAAAGGGGGACGGGGAGCTGTTTTTT. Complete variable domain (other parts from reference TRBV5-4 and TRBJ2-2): ETGVTQSPTHLIKTRGQQVTLRCSSQSGHNTVSWYQQALGQGPQFIFQYYREEENGRGNFPPRFSGLQFPNYSSELNVNALELDDSALYLCASSRAGKGDGELFFGEGSRLTVL.

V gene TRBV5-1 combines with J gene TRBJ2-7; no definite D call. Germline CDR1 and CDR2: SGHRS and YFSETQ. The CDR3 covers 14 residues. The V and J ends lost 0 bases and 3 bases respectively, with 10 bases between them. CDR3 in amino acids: CASSLETYFYEQYF. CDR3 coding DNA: TGCGCCAGCAGCTTGGAGACTTATTTCTACGAGCAGTACTTC.

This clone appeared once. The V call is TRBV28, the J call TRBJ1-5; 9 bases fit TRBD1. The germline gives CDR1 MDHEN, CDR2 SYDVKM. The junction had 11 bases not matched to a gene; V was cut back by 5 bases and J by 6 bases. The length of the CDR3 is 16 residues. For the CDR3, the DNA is TGTGCCAGCAGTAGGACAGGGGTTAGGCTAGGTCAGCCCCAGCATTTT. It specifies CASSRTGVRLGQPQHF.

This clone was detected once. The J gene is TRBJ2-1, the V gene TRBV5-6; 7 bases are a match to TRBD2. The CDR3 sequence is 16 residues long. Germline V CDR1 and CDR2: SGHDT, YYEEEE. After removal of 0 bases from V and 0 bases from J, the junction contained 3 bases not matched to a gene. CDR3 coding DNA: TGTGCCAGCAGCTTGGGACTAGCCGACTCCTACAATGAGCAGTTCTTC. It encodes CASSLGLADSYNEQFF.

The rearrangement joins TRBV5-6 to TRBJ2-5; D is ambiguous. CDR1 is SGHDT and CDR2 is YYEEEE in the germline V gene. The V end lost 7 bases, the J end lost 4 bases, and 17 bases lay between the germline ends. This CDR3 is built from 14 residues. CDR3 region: CASSGLRGSETQYF. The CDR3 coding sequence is TGTGCCAGCTCAGGCCTCCGAGGATCAGAGACCCAGTACTTC.

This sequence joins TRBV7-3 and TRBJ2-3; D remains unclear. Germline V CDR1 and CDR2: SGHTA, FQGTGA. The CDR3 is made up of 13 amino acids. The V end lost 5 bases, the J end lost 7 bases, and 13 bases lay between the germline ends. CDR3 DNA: TGTGCCAGCAGCCCCGTCCCAGAAAATACGCAGTATTTT. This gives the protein CASSPVPENTQYF.